The next 8 T cell receptor beta chains were all read from a single sample in a study of blood T cells in healthy people across ages. Through a sample-barcoded 5' primer and a J-beta primer mix, a second PCR was run for roughly 6 to 11 cycles. TCRdb reprocessed the 5' RACE reads via MiXCR and lists one record per CDR3 protein. Among 800,000 or so distinct CDR3 sequences listed, roughly 60% were seen once. Sequencing was performed on blood. The receptors shown here come from a man younger than 40 in good health.

The J gene is TRBJ1-4, the V gene TRBV7-2; no clear D. Germline values: CDR1 SGHTA, CDR2 FQGNSA. The CDR3 has 13 residues. V lost 3 bases and J lost 8, with 10 bases in between. The CDR3 region has the DNA TGTGCCAGCAGCTTCGGGGTTAGGGAAAAACTGTTTTTT. This gives the protein CASSFGVREKLFF.

The chain carries TRBV4-3 and TRBJ2-1; 7 bases fit TRBD2. This CDR3 is built from 15 residues. The germline CDR1 and CDR2 sequences are LGHNA and YSLEER. V dropped 0 bases and J dropped 5; count of bases not matched to a gene: 4. Here the CDR3 DNA reads TGCGCCAGCAGCCAAGAAGGTAGCGGGCACAATGAGCAGTTCTTC. Translating gives CASSQEGSGHNEQFF.

The CDR3 DNA sequence: TGCAGTGCTAGAGAGGGGACAGACCTCTACGAGCAGTACTTC. As protein: CSAREGTDLYEQYF. This chain links TRBV20-1 with TRBJ2-7; TRBD1 agrees at 7 bases. V lost 0 bases and J lost 3; bases outside the gene matches: 5. The CDR3 covers 14 residues. CDR1 and CDR2 from the germline V gene are DFQATT and SNEGSKA (reference sequence).

The gene calls are TRBV20-1 and TRBJ1-5, with D tentatively TRBD1 (6 bases). V lost 2 bases to trimming and J lost 6 bases, with 23 bases between them. The CDR3 runs to 17 residues. Germline values: CDR1 DFQATT, CDR2 SNEGSKA (reference sequence). The CDR3 coding sequence is TGCAGTGCTAGATCTGACAAGGGGACACCGTCCCTTCAGCCCCAGCATTTT. Translation: CSARSDKGTPSLQPQHF.

The rearrangement links TRBV4-2 to TRBJ1-4; possibly TRBD1 for D (5 bases). CDR3 length equals 15 residues. The V and J ends lost 0 bases and 4 bases respectively, with 9 bases between them. Per germline, CDR1 LGHNA and CDR2 YNFKEQ. This CDR3 is CASSQEGELNEKLFF. The DNA for the CDR3 is TGTGCCAGCAGCCAAGAGGGGGAGCTTAATGAAAAACTGTTTTTT.

V usage is TRBV27 and J usage is TRBJ2-7; no firm D call. Gene TRBJ2-4 matches the end of the DNA better, so the J call may be wrong. This CDR3 region has 13 residues. Per the germline V gene, CDR1 is MNHEY and CDR2 is SMNVEV (reference sequence). Written as DNA, the CDR3 is TGTGCCAGCAGTCCCCATTTTGCAAACATTCAGTACTTC. It translates to CASSPHFANIQYF.

DNA for the CDR3: TGTGCCAGCAGCCAACCACTAGCGGGGGGACGCACAGATACGCAGTATTTT. This gives the protein CASSQPLAGGRTDTQYF. V is TRBV3-1 and J is TRBJ2-3, with 12 bases that match TRBD2. The CDR3 is 17 amino acids. Losses at the gene ends were 2 bases for V and 1 base for J; bases not matched to a gene: 4. Germline CDR1 reads LGHDT; CDR2 reads YNNKEL (reference sequence).

This clonotype was seen repeatedly, ten times or more. The chain joins TRBV7-2 to TRBJ2-5; TRBD1 agrees at 8 bases. Germline V gene lookup returns CDR1 SGHTA and CDR2 FQGNSA. Trimming cost V 4 bases and J 7 bases; bases outside gene matches: 11. The CDR3 spans 15 residues. The CDR3 sequence: CASSSRTGLDGTQYF. The CDR3 DNA is TGTGCCAGCAGCTCTCGGACAGGGCTGGATGGGACCCAGTACTTC. Variable domain in full (rest from reference TRBV7-2 and TRBJ2-5): GAGVSQSPSNKVTEKGKDVELRCDPISGHTALYWYRQSLGQGLEFLIYFQGNSAPDKSGLPSDRFSAERTGGSVSTLTIQRTQQEDSAVYLCASSSRTGLDGTQYFGPGTRLLVL.